This T cell receptor beta chain comes out of a study of control samples from healthy donors and cancer patients. The CDR3 contains 12 residues. Looked up from germline, CDR1 is KGHDR and CDR2 is SFDVKD. Trimming stripped 10 bases from V and 0 bases from J, with 9 bases between. This clone was detected a few times. Data came from immunoSEQ multiplex PCR; TCRdb stores just in-frame clones and leaves some out. The sample yields around 130,000 clones, under 90% seen once. The sequencing input was PBMCs. The receptor was isolated from a man aged 45-65 years with head and neck cancer. The chain joins TRBV24-1 to TRBJ2-7, with D perhaps matching TRBD1 (6 bases). CDR3 amino acids: CATYRDSYEQYF. Here the CDR3 DNA reads TGTGCCACTTACAGGGACTCCTACGAGCAGTACTTC.